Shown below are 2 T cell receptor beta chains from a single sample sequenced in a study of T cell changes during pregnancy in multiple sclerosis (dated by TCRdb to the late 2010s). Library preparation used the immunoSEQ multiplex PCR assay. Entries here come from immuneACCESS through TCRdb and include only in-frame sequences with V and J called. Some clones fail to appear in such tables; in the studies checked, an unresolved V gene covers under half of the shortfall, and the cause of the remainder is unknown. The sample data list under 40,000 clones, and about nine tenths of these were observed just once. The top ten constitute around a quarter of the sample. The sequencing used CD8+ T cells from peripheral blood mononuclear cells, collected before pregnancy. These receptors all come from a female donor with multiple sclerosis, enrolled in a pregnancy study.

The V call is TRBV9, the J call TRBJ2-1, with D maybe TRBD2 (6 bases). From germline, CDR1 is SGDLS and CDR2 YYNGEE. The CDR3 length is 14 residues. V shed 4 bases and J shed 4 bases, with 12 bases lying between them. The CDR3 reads CASSKSGTYNEQFF. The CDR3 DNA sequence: TGTGCCAGCAGCAAATCCGGGACTTACAATGAGCAGTTCTTC.

The CDR3 nucleotides read TGTGCCAGCGCCGACGGGACAAATGAGCAGTTCTTC. Translation gives CASADGTNEQFF. The chain carries TRBV6-1 and TRBJ2-1; D may be TRBD1 (6 bases). The germline CDR1 and CDR2 sequences are MNHNS and SASEGT. The CDR3 has 12 amino acids. The V end lost 8 bases, the J end lost 7 bases, and 12 bases lay between the germline ends.